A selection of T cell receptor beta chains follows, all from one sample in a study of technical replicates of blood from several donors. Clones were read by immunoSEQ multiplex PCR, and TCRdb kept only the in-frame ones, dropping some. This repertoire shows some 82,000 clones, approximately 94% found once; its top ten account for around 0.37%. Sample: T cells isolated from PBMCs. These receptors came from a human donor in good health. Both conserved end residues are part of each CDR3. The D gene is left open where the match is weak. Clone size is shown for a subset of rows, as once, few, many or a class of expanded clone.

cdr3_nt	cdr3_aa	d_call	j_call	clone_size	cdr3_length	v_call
TGCGCCAGCAGCTTGTTTGACAGCTTAAAAACTGATGAAAAACTGTTTTTT	CASSLFDSLKTDEKLFF	.	TRBJ1-4	once	17	TRBV5-1
TGTGCCTGGACCGACAGGGGTGAAGCTTTCTTT	CAWTDRGEAFF	TRBD1	TRBJ1-1	.	11	TRBV30
TGTGCCAGCAGTTGGGGACAGGGGAGCACTGAAGCTTTCTTT	CASSWGQGSTEAFF	TRBD1	TRBJ1-1	few	14	TRBV27
TGCAGCGTTACAGGGCCCGATACGCAGTATTTT	CSVTGPDTQYF	.	TRBJ2-3	.	11	TRBV29-1
TGTGCCAGCAGCGTAGGATACAGTTCCTACGAGCAGTACTTC	CASSVGYSSYEQYF	.	TRBJ2-7	.	14	TRBV9
TGTGCCAGCAGGCTATACCGGGACAGGGATGGCTACACCTTC	CASRLYRDRDGYTF	TRBD1	TRBJ1-2	.	14	TRBV2
TGTGCCAGCGTCATAGCAGGGTCGAGCTACACCTTC	CASVIAGSSYTF	.	TRBJ1-2	.	12	TRBV2
TGTGCCAGCCGCGACAGGGGAAAGGGTGAAGCTTTCTTT	CASRDRGKGEAFF	TRBD1	TRBJ1-1	.	13	TRBV6-5
TGTGCCAGCAGCGCCGGGACAGTACTCTACGAGCAGTACTTC	CASSAGTVLYEQYF	TRBD1	TRBJ2-7	.	14	TRBV5-6
TGCGCCAGCAGCCTAACCGGGACTAGCGGGCTCGAGCAGTACTTC	CASSLTGTSGLEQYF	TRBD2	TRBJ2-7	.	15	TRBV4-1
TGTGCCAGCAGATGGACAGGGAAAAACGAGCAGTACTTC	CASRWTGKNEQYF	TRBD1	TRBJ2-7	.	13	TRBV6-1
TGTGCCAGCAGCGATTCTACAGGGGCCCACACTGAAGCTTTCTTT	CASSDSTGAHTEAFF	TRBD1	TRBJ1-1	.	15	TRBV25-1
TGCAGCGTTGGAGGGGGTGGATTCTACGAGCAGTACTTC	CSVGGGGFYEQYF	.	TRBJ2-7	.	13	TRBV29-1
TGTGCCAGCAGCGCGACCCTACTAGGGAACGAGCAGTACTTC	CASSATLLGNEQYF	.	TRBJ2-7	.	14	TRBV27
TGTGCCAGCAGCCCAGGGCCCACCTACGAGCAGTACTTC	CASSPGPTYEQYF	.	TRBJ2-7	.	13	TRBV7-9